This T cell receptor beta chain emerged from a study of cytomegalovirus exposure and HLA in healthy donors. Study-level points and caveats: The dataset shows that most TCR sequences were rare, while some public TCRs occurred in many donors. Across donors, presence/absence analyses took sequencing depth to be roughly uniform. Through in vitro validation, a few CMV-associated chains were shown to be specific for CMV antigens.

Points on this clone: Its antigen is still unknown.

Germline values: CDR1 MDHEN, CDR2 SYDVKM. The V gene lost 5 bases and the J gene lost 1 base, with 12 bases spanning the gap. This CDR3 is 15 amino acids long. The PCR contained 60 Vbeta and 13 Jbeta primers. Here immunoSEQ multiplex PCR was the method, and the copy in TCRdb shows in-frame clones only, minus some. The table includes 150,000 to 200,000 clones, 79% detected once. This receptor was identified in a woman aged 50 to 65 in good health and CMV-seronegative. V gene TRBV28 combines with J gene TRBJ1-5, with D maybe TRBD1 (6 bases). The sequencing sample was made of PBMCs. The DNA for the CDR3 is TGTGCCAGCAGTCTCGGGACACAGAGCAATCAGCCCCAGCATTTT. Its protein product is CASSLGTQSNQPQHF.